The entry below gives a single T cell receptor beta chain sequence along with its context. This record belongs to a study of beta chain features in type 1 diabetes. The V gene lost 0 bases and the J gene lost 6 bases, with 15 bases spanning the gap. The CDR3 spans 16 residues. The germline CDR1 and CDR2 sequences are LGHNA and YSLEER. TCRB transcripts that were expressed got sequenced, as all of the isolated RNA had been reverse transcribed. The assay was immunoSEQ multiplex PCR, and TCRdb's table has in-frame clones only and misses some. The table includes 310,000 or so clones, roughly 8% detected once.

The specimen sequenced was central memory CD4+ T cells from blood. The receptor's source is a woman in her late teens or twenties in good health. V and J are TRBV4-3 and TRBJ2-1, with D perhaps given as TRBD1 or TRBD2 (5 bases each). The CDR3 region has the DNA TGCGCCAGCAGCCAAGATGTATTTTGGGACGGCAATGAGCAGTTCTTC. Translating gives CASSQDVFWDGNEQFF.